The next 30 T cell receptor beta chains were all read from a single sample in a study of blood T cell repertoires in COVID-19. Only in-frame clones appear in the TCRdb table, and some are missing; sequencing was by immunoSEQ multiplex PCR. The table includes roughly 240,000 clones, roughly 88% detected once. Sequencing was done on a sample of PBMCs or T cells enriched from blood (not recorded which). These receptors came from a woman aged 40 to 49 with acute COVID-19.

This clone was seen only once. This sequence joins TRBV4-3 and TRBJ2-7; 7 nucleotides agree with TRBD1. Germline V gene sequence: CDR1 LGHNA, CDR2 YSLEER. The CDR3 length is 15 residues. V lost 7 bases, J lost 4 bases, and 13 bases stayed unmatched. In DNA, the CDR3 is TGCGCCAGCAAAAATAAGTTGACAGGGCAATACGAGCAGTACTTC. Protein sequence: CASKNKLTGQYEQYF.

CDR3 nucleotide sequence: TGTGCCAGCAGCTTAATTAGCGGGGCCAAGGACTACGAGCAGTACTTC. Translating it yields CASSLISGAKDYEQYF. The chain uses TRBV7-2 and TRBJ2-7; 8 bases line up with TRBD2. CDR1 and CDR2 (germline): SGHTA, FQGNSA. The V segment lost 2 bases and the J segment 3 bases; nucleotides outside the gene matches: 9. This CDR3 is 16 amino acids long.

The CDR3 loop reads CSASPGNTEAFF. CDR3 DNA: TGCAGTGCTAGTCCAGGGAACACTGAAGCTTTCTTT. The chain employs TRBV20-1 and TRBJ1-1; D remains unclear. Per the germline V gene, CDR1 is DFQATT and CDR2 is SNEGSKA (reference sequence). V lost 3 bases, J lost 1 base, and 6 bases lay in between. This CDR3 has 12 amino acids.

The V and J genes are TRBV9 and TRBJ1-2; 8 bases are shared with TRBD1. Trimming at V came to 5 bases and at J to 4 bases, leaving 4 bases not matched to a gene. Germline V gene lookup returns CDR1 SGDLS and CDR2 YYNGEE. CDR3 length: 13 amino acids. This CDR3 reads CASRTQGAYGYTF. The CDR3 DNA follows: TGTGCCAGCAGGACTCAGGGGGCCTATGGCTACACCTTC.

This clone was counted only a few times. V and J are TRBV1 and TRBJ1-5. TRBV1 is an annotated pseudogene. The CDR3 has 18 residues. The CDR3 DNA reads TGCACCAGCAGCCAAGAAGACGCCTCGACGGGGGGCTATTGTCCCCAGCATTTT. Translating it yields CTSSQEDASTGGYCPQHF.

The CDR3 sequence: CASSDRLLGTEAFF. The CDR3 DNA sequence: TGTGCCAGCAGTGACCGCTTACTAGGCACTGAAGCTTTCTTT. This sequence joins TRBV6-1 and TRBJ1-1; no clear D. Trimming took off 3 bases at V and 4 bases at J, with 12 bases between the two ends. The CDR3 has 14 residues. Germline V lookup: CDR1 MNHNS, CDR2 SASEGT.

The chain uses TRBV14 and TRBJ2-7; perhaps TRBD1 as D (5 bases). Germline assignment: CDR1 SGHDN and CDR2 FVKESK. The CDR3 consists of 18 residues. V lost 0 bases and J 6 bases, leaving 24 bases between the germline ends. CDR3 protein: CASSQEAWAGPTGSEQYF. CDR3 coding DNA: TGTGCCAGCAGCCAAGAAGCCTGGGCAGGGCCGACGGGCTCCGAGCAGTACTTC.

The rearrangement links TRBV18 to TRBJ1-2; 10 positions match TRBD1. The CDR3 is made up of 14 amino acids. The trim removed 6 bases at V and 4 bases at J, leaving 5 bases unmatched. Germline-derived CDR1 and CDR2 are KGHSH and LQKENI. CDR3 sequence (DNA): TGTGCCAGCTCGGGGACAGGGGACCTCTATGGCTACACCTTC. Its translation: CASSGTGDLYGYTF. Filled out from reference TRBV18 and TRBJ1-2, the complete variable domain reads NAGVMQNPRHLVRRRGQEARLRCSPMKGHSHVYWYRQLPEEGLKFMVYLQKENIIDESGMPKERFSAEFPKEGPSILRIQQVVRGDSAAYFCASSGTGDLYGYTFGSGTRLTVV.

This clone turned up a few times. CDR3 amino acids: CASMDLSSGNTIYF. CDR3 sequence (DNA): TGTGCCAGCATGGACTTGAGCTCTGGAAACACCATATATTTT. V and J are TRBV6-5 and TRBJ1-3; no clear D. V lost 7 bases to trimming and J lost 0 bases, with 10 bases between them. This CDR3 has 14 residues. The V gene's germline CDR1 is MNHEY and CDR2 SVGAGI.

The J gene is TRBJ2-3, the V gene TRBV4-2, with 12 bases identical to TRBD1. J lost 2 bases, V lost 10 bases, and 4 bases had no gene match. This CDR3 is built from 14 residues. The V gene's germline CDR1 is LGHNA and CDR2 YNFKEQ. This CDR3 is CATRDRGLTDTQYF. In nucleotides, the CDR3 is TGTGCCACCAGGGACAGGGGGCTCACAGATACGCAGTATTTT.

This chain links TRBV16 with TRBJ1-2; the D is unclear. The V gene lost 4 bases and the J gene lost 3 bases, with 12 bases spanning the gap. CDR1 and CDR2 from the germline V gene are KGHSY and FQNENV. This CDR3 is 14 amino acids long. The CDR3 region has the DNA TGTGCCAGCAGCCCGTCACCTACGTACTATGGCTACACCTTC. Translated: CASSPSPTYYGYTF.

The genes are TRBV18 and TRBJ2-1; 10 bases are a match to TRBD2. CDR1 is KGHSH, CDR2 LQKENI, per germline. CDR3 size: 15 residues. The ends lost 11 bases at V and 6 bases at J; junction bases unmatched: 13. The chain's CDR3 is CAGTSGNQRLNEQFF. The CDR3 bases are TGTGCCGGAACTAGCGGGAACCAGAGGCTCAATGAGCAGTTCTTC.

The V call is TRBV6-2 or TRBV6-3, the J call TRBJ2-2; 12 bases map to TRBD2. The germline gives CDR1 MNHEY, CDR2 SVGEGT. This CDR3 has 15 residues. V trimming: 6 bases; J trimming: 3 bases; junction bases outside the gene matches: 2. The DNA for the CDR3 is TGTGCCAGCAGCCGGACTAGCGGGGACACCGGGGAGCTGTTTTTT. Translating it yields CASSRTSGDTGELFF.

This clone has only a few counts. CDR3 coding DNA: TGTGCCAGCAGCTTGGGCCCAGGTATGCATCAGCCCCAGCATTTT. This sequence encodes CASSLGPGMHQPQHF. The J gene is TRBJ1-5, the V gene TRBV5-4; D uncertain. The V end was cut by 0 bases, the J end by 5 bases, with 12 bases between. CDR1 is SGHNT, CDR2 YYREEE, per germline (reference sequence). The CDR3 totals 15 residues.

The V and J genes are TRBV27 and TRBJ2-2; unclear D gene. Deletions cut 9 bases from V and 6 bases from J, with 8 bases between. This CDR3 has 11 amino acids. Germline assignment: CDR1 MNHEY and CDR2 SMNVEV (reference sequence). The CDR3 bases are TGTGCCAGTCACCAGGCCGGGGAGCTGTTTTTT. Its protein is CASHQAGELFF.

The J gene is TRBJ2-5, the V gene TRBV9; 8 bases agree with TRBD1. CDR3 size: 14 residues. With V trimmed by 4 bases and J by 1 base, 3 bases remained unmatched. CDR1 is SGDLS and CDR2 is YYNGEE in the germline V gene. In DNA form, the CDR3 reads TGTGCCAGCAGCCCTGGACAGGGCCAAGAGACCCAGTACTTC. Its protein is CASSPGQGQETQYF.

With regard to this clone: The junction departs from germline at one end; a sequencing error may be responsible. The chain is built from TRBV3-1 (or the pseudogene TRBV3-2) and TRBJ2-1, with 7 bases identical to TRBD2. Germline CDR1 is LGHDT and CDR2 is YNNKEL (reference sequence). CDR3 size: 15 residues. DNA of the CDR3: TGTGCCAGCAGCCAAGTTCGGGAGGCCTACCATGAGCAGTTCTTC. Amino acids: CASSQVREAYHEQFF.

A few counts support this clone. The gene calls are TRBV30 and TRBJ1-5; 10 bases line up with TRBD1. J lost 4 bases, V lost 4 bases, and 7 bases had no gene match. This CDR3 has 15 residues. Germline assignment: CDR1 GTSNPN and CDR2 SVGIG (reference sequence). This CDR3 reads CAWNGGDRGNQPQHF. CDR3 nucleotides: TGTGCCTGGAATGGCGGGGACAGGGGTAATCAGCCCCAGCATTTT.

V usage is TRBV10-3 and J usage is TRBJ2-3; TRBD2 matches at 11 bases. V shed 8 bases, J shed 3 bases, and the junction held 4 bases outside the gene matches. Germline-derived CDR1 and CDR2 are ENHRY and SYGVKD. This CDR3 is 14 amino acids long. The CDR3: CAIHSGGATDTQYF. As DNA, the CDR3 is TGTGCCATCCATAGCGGGGGGGCAACAGATACGCAGTATTTT.

This clone was observed a handful of times. The rearrangement uses TRBV29-1 and TRBJ1-1, with D unresolved. Germline assignment: CDR1 SQVTM and CDR2 ANQGSEA. This CDR3 is built from 11 residues. Trimming shortened V by 7 bases and J by 0 bases, and 6 bases separated the two germline ends. Here the CDR3 reads CSGDVNTEAFF. The CDR3 DNA reads TGCAGCGGTGACGTGAACACTGAAGCTTTCTTT.

V usage is TRBV12-3 or TRBV12-4 and J usage is TRBJ2-1, with a tentative D call TRBD1 (6 bases). V lost 6 bases and J lost 8, with 11 bases in between. The CDR3 has 12 residues. CDR3 in amino acids: CASSPGAYEQFF. CDR3 DNA sequence: TGTGCCAGCAGCCCAGGGGCCTATGAGCAGTTCTTC.

This clone has only a few counts. The chain joins TRBV2 to TRBJ1-2; a possible D gene is TRBD1 (5 bases). The CDR3 runs 12 residues. The germline V gene has CDR1 SNHLY and CDR2 FYNNEI. Trimming stripped 7 bases from V and 9 bases from J, with 15 bases between. This chain's CDR3 is CASNGGSRSYTF. In DNA, the CDR3 is TGTGCCAGCAACGGGGGGTCGAGGAGCTACACCTTC.

The chain links TRBV7-9 to TRBJ1-2; D uncertain. Trimming took off 3 bases at V and 1 base at J, with 12 bases between the two ends. Germline CDR1 and CDR2: SEHNR and FQNEAQ (reference sequence). The CDR3 totals 15 residues. This CDR3 is CASSLAGVGNYGYTF. The CDR3 region has the DNA TGTGCCAGCAGCTTGGCCGGAGTCGGTAACTATGGCTACACCTTC.

This chain connects TRBV18 to TRBJ2-7; D not resolved. CDR3 length equals 13 residues. CDR1 is KGHSH, CDR2 LQKENI, per germline. Trimming took 0 bases from V and 6 from J, leaving 9 bases between them. The CDR3 spells CASSPPSSGEQYF. The CDR3 bases are TGTGCCAGCTCACCACCCAGTTCAGGCGAGCAGTACTTC.

The chain combines TRBV4-3 with TRBJ2-1, with TRBD2 matching 9 bases. V was pared by 2 bases and J by 0 bases, with 11 bases of the junction left unmatched. Germline lookup yields CDR1 LGHNA and CDR2 YSLEER. The CDR3 is 19 residues long. The CDR3 region has the DNA TGCGCCAGCAGCCAACGAGCTAGCGGGGCTTTGAGCTCCTACAATGAGCAGTTCTTC. This gives the protein CASSQRASGALSSYNEQFF.

The DNA of the CDR3 is TGTGCCAGCAGCTTAACAGGGAAAGAGACCCAGTACTTC. Translation gives CASSLTGKETQYF. The chain carries TRBV11-3 and TRBJ2-5; maybe TRBD1 (6 bases). Trimming removed 2 bases at V and 3 bases at J, with 7 bases between. The CDR3 loop spans 13 amino acids. Per the germline V gene, CDR1 is SGHNT and CDR2 is YENEEA.

The genes are TRBV24-1 and TRBJ2-5; 8 positions match TRBD1. CDR1 KGHDR and CDR2 SFDVKD come from the germline V gene. The CDR3 has 17 residues. J was trimmed by 5 bases and V by 0 bases; bases with no gene match: 10. CDR3 sequence reads: CATSDLPGQAASETQYF. Written as DNA, the CDR3 is TGTGCCACCAGTGATTTGCCGGGACAGGCGGCATCGGAGACCCAGTACTTC.

This clone was found once. This rearrangement joins TRBV6-5 to TRBJ1-5; a possible D gene is TRBD1 (5 bases). Trimming removed 3 bases from V and 3 bases from J, with 12 bases in between. The CDR3 spans 15 residues. CDR1 and CDR2 from the germline V gene are MNHEY and SVGAGI. The CDR3: CASSYGQGLNQPQHF. The CDR3 DNA reads TGTGCCAGCAGTTATGGGCAGGGCCTCAATCAGCCCCAGCATTTT.

This rearrangement joins TRBV18 to TRBJ2-1, with TRBD2 matching 13 bases. The CDR3 totals 16 residues. Per germline, CDR1 KGHSH and CDR2 LQKENI. Losses at the gene ends were 3 bases for V and 6 bases for J; bases not matched to a gene: 5. The CDR3 nucleotides read TGTGCCAGCTCACCCCGACTAGCGGGAGGCTCCAATGAGCAGTTCTTC. Translating gives CASSPRLAGGSNEQFF.

The genes are TRBV19 and TRBJ1-1; D possibly corresponds to TRBD1 (5 bases). The CDR3 spans 16 residues. The V end was cut by 4 bases, the J end by 1 base, with 16 bases between. Germline CDR1 is LNHDA and CDR2 is SQIVND (reference sequence). The CDR3 reads CASSTSSGMANTEAFF. CDR3 DNA sequence: TGTGCCAGTAGTACAAGTTCAGGGATGGCGAACACTGAAGCTTTCTTT.